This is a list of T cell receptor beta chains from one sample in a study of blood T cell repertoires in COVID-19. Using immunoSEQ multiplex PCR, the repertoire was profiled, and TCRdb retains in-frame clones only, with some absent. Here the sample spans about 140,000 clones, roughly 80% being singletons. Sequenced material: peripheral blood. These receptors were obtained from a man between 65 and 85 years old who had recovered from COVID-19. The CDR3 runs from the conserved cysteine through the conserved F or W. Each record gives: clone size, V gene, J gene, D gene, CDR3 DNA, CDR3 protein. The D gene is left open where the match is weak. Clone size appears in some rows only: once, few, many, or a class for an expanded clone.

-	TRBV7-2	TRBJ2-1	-	TGTGCCAGCAGCGGTTCTAACTACAATGAGCAGTTCTTC	CASSGSNYNEQFF
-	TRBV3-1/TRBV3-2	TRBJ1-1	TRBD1	TGTGCCAGCAGCCCGAGACAGGGGAGGGCTGAAGCTTTCTTT	CASSPRQGRAEAFF
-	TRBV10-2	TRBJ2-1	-	TGCGCCAGCAGTGAATTCAAAAACCCGGGAGCACCTTACAATGAGCAGTTCTTC	CASSEFKNPGAPYNEQFF
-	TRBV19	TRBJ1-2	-	TGTGCCAGTAGACCCCATCTCACGAGCAGGGAGGAATTAAACTATGGCTACACCTTC	CASRPHLTSREELNYGYTF
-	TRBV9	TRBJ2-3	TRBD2	TGTGCCAGCAGCGAACTAGCGGGATTGACAGATACGCAGTATTTT	CASSELAGLTDTQYF
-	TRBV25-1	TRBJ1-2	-	TGTGCCAGCAGTGGGTACAGTGGCTACACCTTC	CASSGYSGYTF
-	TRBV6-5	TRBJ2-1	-	TGTGCCAGCAGTTACGGTGCCGGTGAGCAGTTCTTC	CASSYGAGEQFF
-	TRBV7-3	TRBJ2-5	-	TGTGCCAGCAGCCCAGGGATCGGAGGGGAGACCCAGTACTTC	CASSPGIGGETQYF
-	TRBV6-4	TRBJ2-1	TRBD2	TGTGCCAGCAGTCCTAGCGGGGCTCTACCGTTATACAATGAGCAGTTCTTC	CASSPSGALPLYNEQFF
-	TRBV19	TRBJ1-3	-	TGTGCCAGTAGAATGGCCAGTGGAAACACCATATATTTT	CASRMASGNTIYF
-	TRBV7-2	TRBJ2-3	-	TGTGCCAGCAGCTTAGCGATGCGGAGCACAGATACGCAGTATTTT	CASSLAMRSTDTQYF
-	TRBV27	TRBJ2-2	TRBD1	TGTGCCAGCCGTAGGGACAGTAACACCGGGGAGCTGTTTTTT	CASRRDSNTGELFF
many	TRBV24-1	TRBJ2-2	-	TGTGCCACCAGTGATTCACTACTGGGTCCCGGGGAGCTGTTTTTT	CATSDSLLGPGELFF
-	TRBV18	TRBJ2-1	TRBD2	TGTGCCAGCTCACCATTAGCGGGAGGGTATGACTCCTACAATGAGCAGTTCTTC	CASSPLAGGYDSYNEQFF
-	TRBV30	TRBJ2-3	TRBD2	TGTGCCTGGAGTGTAGCGGGAGGCACAGATACGCAGTATTTT	CAWSVAGGTDTQYF
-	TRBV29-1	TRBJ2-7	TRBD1	TGCAGCGTTGAACTCCGGGACAGAGACTACGAGCAGTACTTC	CSVELRDRDYEQYF
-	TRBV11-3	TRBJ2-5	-	TGTGCCAGCAGCGAGGGTGAAAGGGAGACCCAGTACTTC	CASSEGERETQYF
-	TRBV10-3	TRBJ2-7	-	TGTGCCATCAGTGATTTTTCTAGAAGCTCCTACGAGCAGTACTTC	CAISDFSRSSYEQYF
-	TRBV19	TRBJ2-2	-	TGTGCCAGTAGTATAGGAGGGGGGGAGCTGTTTTTT	CASSIGGGELFF
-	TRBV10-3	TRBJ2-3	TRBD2	TGTGCCATCAGTGAGTCCGCGGGAGCTGATACGCAGTATTTT	CAISESAGADTQYF
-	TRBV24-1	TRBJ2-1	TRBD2	TGTGCCACCAGTGATTCCCTCGCGGCTAGCGGGGGGTACAATGAGCAGTTCTTC	CATSDSLAASGGYNEQFF
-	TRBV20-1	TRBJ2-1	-	TGCAGTGTGGCTAGCCCCGATGAGCAGTTCTTC	CSVASPDEQFF
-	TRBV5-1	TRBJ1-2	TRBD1	TGCGCCAGCAGCTTGGGGACAGGGAATGGCTACACCTTC	CASSLGTGNGYTF
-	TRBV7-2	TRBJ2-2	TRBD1	TGTGCCAGCAGCTTAAGGACAGGGCGCAACACCGGGGAGCTGTTTTTT	CASSLRTGRNTGELFF
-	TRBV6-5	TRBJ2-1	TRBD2	TGTGCCAGCAGTTATCTAGCGGGAGGAAATTCTGAGCAGTTCTTC	CASSYLAGGNSEQFF
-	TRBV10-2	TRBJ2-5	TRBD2	TGCGCCAGCACGGCCGCGGGAGGATCAGAGACCCAGTACTTC	CASTAAGGSETQYF
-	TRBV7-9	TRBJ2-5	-	TGTGCCAGCAGCTCGAGGACAAGCGGACTACAAGAGACCCAGTACTTC	CASSSRTSGLQETQYF
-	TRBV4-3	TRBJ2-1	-	TGCGCCAGCAGCCAAGATTCGAAGCTCGGTGAGCAGTTCTTC	CASSQDSKLGEQFF
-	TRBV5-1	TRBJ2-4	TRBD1	TGCGCCAGCAGCTTGGGGGACAGGCTAGCCAAAAACATTCAGTACTTC	CASSLGDRLAKNIQYF
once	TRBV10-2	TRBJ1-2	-	TGCGCCAGCAGTGAGTCGAACACCACCTTC	CASSESNTTF
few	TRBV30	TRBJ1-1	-	TGTGCCTGGAGTGTACCCGTGAGGGCTTTCTTT	CAWSVPVRAFF
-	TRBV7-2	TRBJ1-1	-	TGTGCCAGCAGCACGAGCCCGAACACTGAAGCTTTCTTT	CASSTSPNTEAFF